This T cell receptor delta chain was sequenced during a study of Vδ1+ human thymocytes. The CDR3 runs to 22 residues. The germline V gene encodes CDR1 TSWWSYY and CDR2 QGS. Trimming removed 3 bases from V and 0 bases from J, with 32 bases in between. Points on this clone: The antigen remains undetermined.

Study-wide results and caveats: Thymic delta-chain repertoires held around 20% Vdelta2 sequences and few Vdelta3, despite high sort purity. Bulk repertoire data may be misinterpreted because of unexpected Vdelta2 sequences. In the thymus, TRG and TRD repertoires looked highly polyclonal with Gaussian CDR3 lengths.

RNA was extracted from the cells and then reverse transcribed. Multiplex PCR used pooled V-gene forward primers and a constant-region reverse primer to amplify CDR3s. TCRdb re-called the multiplex PCR reads with CATT. The table shows about 73,000 delta-chain clones, with around 34% occurring only once. This chain links TRDV1 with TRDJ1; TRDD2 might be the D (5 bases). The sequencing sample was made of Vdelta1+ gamma-delta thymocytes from the thymus. The sample's subset: FACS-sorted CD3+ TCRalphabeta- TCRVdelta1+ TCRVdelta2- thymocytes. The source is a boy in the first two years of life who had congenital heart surgery. Here the CDR3 reads CALGDPSIPPRWMRAYTDKLIF. Written as DNA, the CDR3 is TGTGCTCTTGGGGATCCTTCGATTCCCCCTAGGTGGATGCGGGCTTACACCGATAAACTCATCTTT.